Listed here are 27 T cell receptor beta chains from one sample, sequenced in a study of regulatory T cells in long-lasting Graves disease. As to time point: newly diagnosed GD, antithyroid drugs for less than 3 months. After RNA was extracted from PBMCs, the TCR library was made from it. Both iRepertoire HTBI primers and Arm-PCR of CDR3 regions were used to build the TCR beta libraries. Via MiXCR, TCRdb re-called the multiplex PCR reads, giving one row per CDR3 protein. The repertoire includes about 420,000 distinct CDR3 sequences, roughly 15% of them detected once, and approximately 22% sits in the top ten. The sample was also reused in another study, on T cells in Graves' hyperthyroidism and ophthalmopathy.

The sample was peripheral blood mononuclear cells (PBMCs), taken at new diagnosis, from a patient treated with antithyroid drugs. These receptors all stem from a woman in her late teens or twenties with Graves disease.

The V call is TRBV27, the J call TRBJ1-5, with a tentative D call TRBD1 (6 bases). Trimming took 5 bases from V and 2 from J, leaving 13 bases between them. The germline CDR1 and CDR2 sequences are MNHEY and SMNVEV (reference sequence). The CDR3 has 15 residues. The CDR3 reads CASSKTGSGNQPQHF. The CDR3 DNA follows: TGTGCCAGCAGTAAAACAGGGAGCGGCAATCAGCCCCAGCATTTT.

The table lists this clonotype with many counts. V gene TRBV14 combines with J gene TRBJ2-1; 9 nucleotides agree with TRBD2. The CDR3 length is 15 residues. Trimming cost V 4 bases and J 6 bases; bases outside gene matches: 7. Germline V CDR1 and CDR2: SGHDN, FVKESK. CDR3 residues: CASSLTSGAPNEQFF. The CDR3 region has the DNA TGTGCCAGCAGCCTGACTAGCGGAGCCCCCAATGAGCAGTTCTTC.

This clonotype has a count of ten or more. V usage is TRBV6-1 and J usage is TRBJ2-1, with a tentative D call TRBD2 (5 bases). Trimming left V 8 bases short and J 3 bases short, with 8 bases between. Looked up from germline, CDR1 is MNHNS and CDR2 is SASEGT. The CDR3 covers 12 residues. The CDR3 loop reads CASGLVYNEQFF. The CDR3 DNA reads TGTGCCAGCGGACTGGTCTACAATGAGCAGTTCTTC.

The chain employs TRBV7-2 and TRBJ2-7; TRBD2 aligns across 9 bases. From germline, CDR1 is SGHTA and CDR2 FQGNSA. J lost 0 bases, V lost 0 bases, and 3 bases had no gene match. This CDR3 comprises 16 residues. CDR3 bases: TGTGCCAGCAGCTTAGCCAGGACTAGCGTCTCCTACGAGCAGTACTTC. It specifies CASSLARTSVSYEQYF.

A note on this clonotype: A single base separates this from a much larger clone, so it may be a read error. V gene TRBV27 combines with J gene TRBJ1-5; TRBD1 might be the D (5 bases). The ends were cut back, 2 bases at V and 6 bases at J, with 20 bases in the middle. The CDR3 runs 17 residues. The germline gives CDR1 MNHEY, CDR2 SMNVEV (reference sequence). The CDR3, as DNA: TGTGCCAGCAGTTTAAGCAGCAGGCAGGGTAGATCTCAGCCCCAGCATTTT. Its translation: CASSLSSRQGRSQPQHF.

This clonotype was found many times. The J gene is TRBJ2-7, the V gene TRBV18, with D unclear. Trimming pared 3 bases from V and 0 bases from J, leaving 9 bases between. CDR1 and CDR2 from the germline V gene are KGHSH and LQKENI. The CDR3 has 14 amino acids. CDR3 bases: TGTGCCAGCTCACCCGGACGGTCCTCCTACGAGCAGTACTTC. Amino acid sequence: CASSPGRSSYEQYF.

This chain connects TRBV4-1 to TRBJ2-7; a possible D gene is TRBD2 (5 bases). The CDR3 covers 15 residues. Germline V gives CDR1 MGHRA, CDR2 YSYEKL. Trimming cost V 1 base and J 3 bases, with 13 bases left between them. This chain's CDR3 is CASSQGKDGLYEQYF. In DNA, the CDR3 is TGCGCCAGCAGCCAAGGTAAAGACGGACTCTACGAGCAGTACTTC.

This clonotype was seen at least ten times. Written as DNA, the CDR3 is TGTGCCAGCAGTCGGGACCTACCTAGCGGGAGGAATGAGCAGTTCTTC. It is translated as CASSRDLPSGRNEQFF. V is TRBV6-1 and J is TRBJ2-1, with TRBD2 matching over 11 bases. This CDR3 spans 16 amino acids. The germline V gene has CDR1 MNHNS and CDR2 SASEGT. V shed 5 bases, J shed 7 bases, and the junction held 10 bases outside the gene matches.

The chain uses TRBV6-5 and TRBJ1-2, with 7 nucleotides matching TRBD1. The germline V gene encodes CDR1 MNHEY and CDR2 SVGAGI. The CDR3 loop spans 16 amino acids. V lost 4 bases, J lost 4 bases, and 12 bases stayed unmatched. CDR3 nucleotides: TGTGCCAGCAGTTCCCCCGGAGAGGGGGCAGTCTATGGCTACACCTTC. Its translation is CASSSPGEGAVYGYTF.

In this sample, this clonotype turned up many times. The V call is TRBV7-9, the J call TRBJ2-1; D is ambiguous. The CDR3 spans 12 residues. Trimming stripped 6 bases from V and 8 bases from J, with 11 bases between. Germline CDR1 SEHNR, CDR2 FQNEAQ (reference sequence). As DNA, the CDR3 is TGTGCCAGCAGGACCATGAATGATGAGCAGTTCTTC. This codes for CASRTMNDEQFF.

This clonotype was picked up many times. The genes are TRBV28 and TRBJ1-5; possibly TRBD1 for D (6 bases). In germline, CDR1 is MDHEN, CDR2 SYDVKM. V shed 5 bases and J shed 6 bases, with 14 bases lying between them. The CDR3 is 14 residues long. CDR3 coding DNA: TGTGCCAGCAGTCCAACAGGGAACACTCAGCCCCAGCATTTT. It codes for CASSPTGNTQPQHF.

This clonotype was counted many times. The chain uses TRBV27 and TRBJ2-4; 9 nucleotides line up with TRBD1. Looked up from germline, CDR1 is MNHEY and CDR2 is SMNVEV (reference sequence). This CDR3 is 13 amino acids long. V was pared by 4 bases and J by 12 bases, with 7 bases of the junction left unmatched. CDR3 bases: TGTGCCAGCAGTTATGGACAGGGGACCTCTCAGTACTTC. It is translated as CASSYGQGTSQYF.

CDR3: CASTPSIGDGISSYNSPLHF. DNA of the CDR3: TGTGCCAGCACCCCATCCATCGGGGACGGAATAAGCTCCTATAATTCACCCCTCCACTTT. The chain uses TRBV27 and TRBJ1-6, with TRBD1 as a possible D gene (5 bases). Germline V gives CDR1 MNHEY, CDR2 SMNVEV (reference sequence). CDR3 size: 20 residues. V dropped 7 bases and J dropped 0 bases, with 25 bases sitting between them.

Many counts were recorded for this clonotype. This chain uses TRBV2 with TRBJ2-1; TRBD2 aligns across 11 bases. Unmatched junction bases numbered 6, after V lost 6 bases and J lost 5 bases. CDR3 length: 15 amino acids. Looked up from germline, CDR1 is SNHLY and CDR2 is FYNNEI. CDR3 loop: CASRPGTSGNNEQFF. CDR3 in DNA: TGTGCCAGCAGGCCCGGGACTAGCGGTAACAATGAGCAGTTCTTC.

This clonotype was seen a handful of times. The chain links TRBV9 to TRBJ2-1; D is undetermined. V was pared by 0 bases and J by 4 bases, with 14 bases between. This CDR3 region has 16 residues. The germline V gene encodes CDR1 SGDLS and CDR2 YYNGEE. The CDR3 loop reads CASSVGPRASYNEQFF. The CDR3 nucleotides are TGTGCCAGCAGCGTAGGCCCTCGTGCTTCATACAATGAGCAGTTCTTC.

This clonotype came up many times. The chain has TRBV7-3 and TRBJ1-2; D gene uncertain. This CDR3 is 13 amino acids long. Trimming took off 3 bases at V and 7 bases at J, with 12 bases between the two ends. The V gene's germline CDR1 is SGHTA and CDR2 FQGTGA. DNA for the CDR3: TGTGCCAGCAGCTTTGGCCCTGAGGCTGGCTACACCTTC. Translated, it gives CASSFGPEAGYTF.

This clonotype was recorded many times. CDR3 coding DNA: TGTGCCAGCAGCATTAGCGGCTACGAGCAGTACTTC. This gives the protein CASSISGYEQYF. The chain has TRBV6-2 or TRBV6-3 and TRBJ2-7; D possibly corresponds to TRBD2 (6 bases). V lost 6 bases and J lost 3, with 9 bases in between. Germline V gene data show CDR1 as MNHEY and CDR2 as SVGEGT. There are 12 residues in the CDR3.

Note on this clonotype: This may come from a read error, since a much larger clone is one base off. The chain employs TRBV4-1 and TRBJ1-5; D ambiguous. V was clipped by 4 bases and J by 4 bases, with 17 bases between them. The CDR3 has 16 amino acids. Germline lookup yields CDR1 MGHRA and CDR2 YSYEKL. Written as DNA, the CDR3 is TGCGCCAGCAGCCGAGTGTGGCCAGAAAAGAATCAGCCCCAGCATTTT. It specifies CASSRVWPEKNQPQHF.

There are a few counts of this clonotype. V is TRBV6-1 and J is TRBJ2-7; 7 bases map to TRBD2. Germline V lookup: CDR1 MNHNS, CDR2 SASEGT. This CDR3 contains 14 residues. Germline trimming cut 5 bases from V and 1 base from J; bases unmatched to any gene: 5. CDR3 DNA: TGTGCCAGCAGTCCGGGACTATTATCCTACGAGCAGTACTTC. Residues: CASSPGLLSYEQYF.

V is TRBV5-1 and J is TRBJ2-1, with TRBD2 matching 14 bases. This CDR3 region has 17 residues. Looked up from germline, CDR1 is SGHRS and CDR2 is YFSETQ. Trimming cost V 3 bases and J 5 bases; bases outside gene matches: 7. This CDR3 reads CASSSTSGRALHNEQFF. In nucleotides, the CDR3 is TGCGCCAGCAGCTCGACTAGCGGGAGGGCCCTCCACAATGAGCAGTTCTTC.

The chain uses TRBV6-1 and TRBJ2-4, with D maybe TRBD2 (6 bases). Trimming removed 6 bases from V and 3 bases from J, with 15 bases in between. Germline values: CDR1 MNHNS, CDR2 SASEGT. The CDR3 contains 15 residues. The CDR3 DNA follows: TGTGCCAGCAGAGACGGGGGTTTTGGCAAAAACATTCAGTACTTC. This translates into CASRDGGFGKNIQYF.

This clonotype has ten or more counts. The chain uses TRBV20-1 and TRBJ2-1; no definite D call. The length of the CDR3 is 12 residues. CDR1 is DFQATT and CDR2 is SNEGSKA in the germline V gene (reference sequence). V was pared by 3 bases and J by 5 bases, with 8 bases between. CDR3 residues: CSASGPNNEQFF. In DNA, the CDR3 is TGCAGTGCTAGCGGGCCCAACAATGAGCAGTTCTTC.

The chain employs TRBV7-8 and TRBJ1-2; TRBD1 might be the D (5 bases). CDR3 length: 12 residues. CDR1 and CDR2 from the germline V gene are SGHVS and FQNEAQ. V was trimmed by 8 bases and J by 4 bases, leaving 11 bases between them. The CDR3 coding sequence is TGTGCCAGCCGGCAGGGCCTCTATGGCTACACCTTC. Protein: CASRQGLYGYTF. The whole variable domain, filled in from reference TRBV7-8 and TRBJ1-2, reads GAGVSQSPRYKVAKRGQDVALRCDPISGHVSLFWYQQALGQGPEFLTYFQNEAQLDKSGLPSDRFFAERPEGSVSTLKIQRTQQEDSAVYLCASRQGLYGYTFGSGTRLTVV.

The sample holds many counts of this clonotype. This chain connects TRBV7-2 to TRBJ2-2; 9 bases fit TRBD2. With V trimmed by 5 bases and J by 10 bases, 17 bases remained unmatched. Per germline, CDR1 SGHTA and CDR2 FQGNSA. This CDR3 region has 17 residues. The CDR3 spells CASSPPTSGPRGSELFF. CDR3 nucleotides: TGTGCCAGCAGCCCCCCGACTAGCGGTCCTAGAGGTTCGGAGCTGTTTTTT. Drawing the rest from reference TRBV7-2 and TRBJ2-2, the complete variable domain is GAGVSQSPSNKVTEKGKDVELRCDPISGHTALYWYRQSLGQGLEFLIYFQGNSAPDKSGLPSDRFSAERTGGSVSTLTIQRTQQEDSAVYLCASSPPTSGPRGSELFFGEGSRLTVL.

This clonotype was observed at least ten times. The chain uses TRBV7-2 and TRBJ2-5, with 9 bases matching TRBD2. The CDR3 totals 16 residues. The germline gives CDR1 SGHTA, CDR2 FQGNSA. V dropped 5 bases and J dropped 3; count of bases not matched to a gene: 10. The CDR3 DNA sequence: TGTGCCAGCAGCCACTTACTGGCGGGAGGGAAAGAGACCCAGTACTTC. Protein product: CASSHLLAGGKETQYF.

This clonotype has at least ten counts. The chain is built from TRBV7-9 and TRBJ2-5; 9 nucleotides match TRBD1. With V trimmed by 5 bases and J by 7 bases, 11 bases remained unmatched. Germline CDR1 is SEHNR and CDR2 is FQNEAQ (reference sequence). CDR3 size: 15 residues. CDR3 residues: CASSPPQGARWTQYF. The DNA of the CDR3 is TGTGCCAGCAGCCCCCCACAGGGGGCAAGATGGACCCAGTACTTC.

This chain uses TRBV6-2 or TRBV6-3 with TRBJ1-2; D ambiguous. The CDR3 is made up of 14 amino acids. V lost 0 bases and J 1 base, leaving 6 bases between the germline ends. In germline, CDR1 is MNHEY, CDR2 SVGEGT. The CDR3 bases are TGTGCCAGCAGTTACTCGACAATTAACTATGGCTACACCTTC. It is translated as CASSYSTINYGYTF.